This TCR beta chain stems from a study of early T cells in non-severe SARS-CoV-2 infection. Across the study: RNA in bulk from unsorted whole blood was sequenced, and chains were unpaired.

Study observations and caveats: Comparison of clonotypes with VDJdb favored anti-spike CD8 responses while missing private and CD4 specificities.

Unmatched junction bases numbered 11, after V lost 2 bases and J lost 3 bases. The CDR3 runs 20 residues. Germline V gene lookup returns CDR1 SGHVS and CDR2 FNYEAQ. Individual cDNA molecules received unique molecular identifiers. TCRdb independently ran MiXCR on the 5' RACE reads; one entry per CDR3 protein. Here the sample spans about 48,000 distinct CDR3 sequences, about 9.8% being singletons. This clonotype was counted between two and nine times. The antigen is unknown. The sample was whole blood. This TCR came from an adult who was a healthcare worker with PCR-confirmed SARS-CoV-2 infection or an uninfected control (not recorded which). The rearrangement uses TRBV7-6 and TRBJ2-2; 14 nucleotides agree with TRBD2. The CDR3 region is CASSLKRGTSGRTYTGELFF. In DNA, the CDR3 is TGTGCCAGCAGCTTAAAGAGGGGGACTAGCGGGAGAACATACACCGGGGAGCTGTTTTTT.